This T cell receptor (beta chain) was obtained from a study of CD4+ T cells in melanoma. Trimming removed 0 bases from V and 4 bases from J, with 7 bases in between. The CDR3 has 13 amino acids. Germline CDR1 reads SGHRS; CDR2 reads YFSETQ. On this clone: Antigen specificity is unknown.

Findings of the study overall: Diverse differentiation states were reported for melanoma neoantigen-specific CD4+ T cells. A reported correlation linked neoantigen-specific CD4+ T cells to CD8+, macrophage and B cell function.

TCRdb's table, derived via immunoSEQ multiplex PCR, lists solely in-frame clones and lacks some. The repertoire holds more than 90,000 clones, with roughly 90% as singletons. This TCR derives from a human donor with melanoma. The V call is TRBV5-1, the J call TRBJ2-5; no definite D call. Input material: peripheral blood. Here the CDR3 DNA reads TGCGCCAGCAGCTTGGAGTGGGTAGAGACCCAGTACTTC. The encoded protein is CASSLEWVETQYF.